Listed here are 6 T cell receptor beta chains from one sample, sequenced in a study of CD8+CD57+ T cells in acquired aplastic anemia. Profiles of TCR beta VDJ and CDR3 were generated from a genomic DNA template. TCRdb re-called the reads through MiXCR, storing one row per CDR3 protein. The sample records 400,000 to 450,000 distinct CDR3 sequences, under 80% being singletons. Sequenced: sorted CD4+, CD8+, or CD8+CD57+ T cells (not recorded which) from PBMCs. The origin of the receptors is a human donor in good health, serving as a control.

There are a few counts of this clonotype. Given the absence of the conserved phenylalanine or tryptophan at the CDR3 end, a read error is likely. V gene TRBV2 combines with J gene TRBJ1-5, with 9 bases identical to TRBD1. CDR1 is SNHLY, CDR2 FYNNEI, per germline. V dropped 4 bases and J dropped 7; count of bases not matched to a gene: 5. The CDR3 is 14 residues long. CDR3 DNA: TGTGCCAGCAGTGGGACAGGGGTAGGGCAGCCCCAGCATCCT. As protein: CASSGTGVGQPQHP.

The rearrangement links TRBV20-1 to TRBJ2-7; 7 bases map to TRBD2. Germline trimming cut 4 bases from V and 9 bases from J; bases unmatched to any gene: 6. Germline CDR1 and CDR2: DFQATT and SNEGSKA (reference sequence). The CDR3 runs 11 residues. The CDR3 spells CSAKLALGQYF. CDR3 DNA sequence: TGCAGTGCTAAACTAGCGCTCGGGCAGTACTTC.

The chain uses TRBV11-2 and TRBJ2-1; 10 nucleotides align to TRBD1. Per germline, CDR1 SGHAT and CDR2 FQNNGV. With 5 bases clipped from V and 8 bases from J, the junction kept 12 bases outside the gene matches. The CDR3 runs to 16 residues. The CDR3, as DNA: TGTGCCAGCAGCCGCGAGGGGACAGGGGTCAATGATGAGCAGTTCTTC. This sequence encodes CASSREGTGVNDEQFF. The whole variable domain, remainder taken from reference TRBV11-2 and TRBJ2-1, is EAGVAQSPRYKIIEKRQSVAFWCNPISGHATLYWYQQILGQGPKLLIQFQNNGVVDDSQLPKDRFSAERLKGVDSTLKIQPAKLEDSAVYLCASSREGTGVNDEQFFGPGTRLTVL.

J is TRBJ2-1 and V is TRBV7-2; TRBD1 matches 10 bases. The J call is in doubt because the DNA end fits TRBJ2-7 better. The germline gives CDR1 SGHTA, CDR2 FQGNSA. This CDR3 region has 14 residues. CDR3 bases: TGTGCCAGCGGACGACAGGGGGCGTTCGACGCGCAGTACTTC. The encoded protein is CASGRQGAFDAQYF.

A remark on this clonotype: A junction boundary mismatches the germline segment, possibly from a read error. V gene TRBV5-1 combines with J gene TRBJ1-2; D may be TRBD1 (6 bases). This CDR3 has 14 residues. Germline V gene lookup returns CDR1 SGHRS and CDR2 YFSETQ. The CDR3 bases are TGTGCCAGCAGTCCGGGGCGCGGGGACACTTCCTTCACCTTC. Amino acids: CASSPGRGDTSFTF.

Worth noting for this clonotype: The CDR3 carries no conserved terminal phenylalanine or tryptophan, so it likely arises from a read error. It is unclear where the CDR3 begins or ends on the DNA, so no DNA is shown, and the CDR3 is as TCRdb lists it. CDR3: CASSLATRGRFY. The chain carries TRBV9 and TRBJ2-1; the table calls TRBD1, which could not be checked here. CDR1 SGDLS and CDR2 YYNGEE come from the germline V gene. Inclusive of both ends, the CDR3 amounts to 12 amino acids.